This T cell receptor beta chain was captured in a study of T cells after yellow fever vaccination. Study as a whole: Fractions of low cell number were prepared using SMART-Seq v4 Ultra Low Input.

The TCR cDNA carried a universal primer site and UMIs from 5'RACE template switching. TCRdb reprocessed the 5' RACE reads via MiXCR and lists one record per CDR3 protein. The profile shows some 96,000 distinct CDR3 sequences, roughly 10% of them singletons. CDR3 length: 17 residues. Between the trimmed V and J ends, which lost 3 bases and 3 bases, there was a span of 19 bases. V and J are TRBV12-3 or TRBV12-4 and TRBJ2-3; D unclear. The TCR sequence derives from a man between 18 and 29 years old who received the YFV17D yellow fever vaccine. The material was CD8+ T cells not binding an NS4B(214-222) dextramer, sorted from PBMCs, obtained about 2 weeks after the first yellow fever vaccination. For the CDR3, the DNA is TGTGCCAGCAGTTTCTGGGCCACGGACGATAGTACAGATACGCAGTATTTT. As protein: CASSFWATDDSTDTQYF.